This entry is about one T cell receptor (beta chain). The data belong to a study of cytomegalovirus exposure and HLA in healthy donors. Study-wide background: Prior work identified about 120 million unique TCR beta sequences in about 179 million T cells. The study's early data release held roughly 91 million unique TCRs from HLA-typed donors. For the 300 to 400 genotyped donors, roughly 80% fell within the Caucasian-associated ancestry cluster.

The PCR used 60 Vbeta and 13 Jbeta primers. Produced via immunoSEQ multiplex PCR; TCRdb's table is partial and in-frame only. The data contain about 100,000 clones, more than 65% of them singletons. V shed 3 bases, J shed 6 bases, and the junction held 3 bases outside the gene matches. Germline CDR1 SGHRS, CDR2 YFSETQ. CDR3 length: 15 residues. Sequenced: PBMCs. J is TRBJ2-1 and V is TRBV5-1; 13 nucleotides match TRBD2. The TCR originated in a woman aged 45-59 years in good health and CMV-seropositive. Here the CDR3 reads CASSSGLAGINEQFF. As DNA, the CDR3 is TGCGCCAGCAGCTCGGGACTAGCGGGAATCAATGAGCAGTTCTTC. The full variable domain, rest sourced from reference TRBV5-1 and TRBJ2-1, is KAGVTQTPRYLIKTRGQQVTLSCSPISGHRSVSWYQQTPGQGLQFLFEYFSETQRNKGNFPGRFSGRQFSNSRSEMNVSTLELGDSALYLCASSSGLAGINEQFFGPGTRLTVL.